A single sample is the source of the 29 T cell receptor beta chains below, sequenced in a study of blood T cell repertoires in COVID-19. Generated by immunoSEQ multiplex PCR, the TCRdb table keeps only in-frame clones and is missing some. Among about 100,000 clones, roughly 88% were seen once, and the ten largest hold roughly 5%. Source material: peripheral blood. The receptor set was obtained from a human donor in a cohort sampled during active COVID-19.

The CDR3 sequence is CASRVTGTASYGYTF. As DNA, the CDR3 is TGTGCCAGCAGGGTAACCGGGACAGCCTCCTATGGCTACACCTTC. The chain employs TRBV6-5 and TRBJ1-2; 7 bases are a match to TRBD1. Germline V lookup: CDR1 MNHEY, CDR2 SVGAGI. V dropped 6 bases and J dropped 4; count of bases not matched to a gene: 11. The CDR3 totals 15 residues.

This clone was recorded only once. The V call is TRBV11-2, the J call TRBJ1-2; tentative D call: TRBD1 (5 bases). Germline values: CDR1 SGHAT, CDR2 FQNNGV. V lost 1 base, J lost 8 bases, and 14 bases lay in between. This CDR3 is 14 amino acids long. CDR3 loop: CASSLGGRREGYTF. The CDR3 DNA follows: TGTGCCAGCAGCTTAGGGGGCAGGCGGGAAGGCTACACCTTC.

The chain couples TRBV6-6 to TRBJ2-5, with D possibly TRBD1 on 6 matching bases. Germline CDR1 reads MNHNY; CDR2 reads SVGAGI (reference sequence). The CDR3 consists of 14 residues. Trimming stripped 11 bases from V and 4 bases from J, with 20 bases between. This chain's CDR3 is CAAGTPPTGETQYF. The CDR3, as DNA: TGTGCCGCCGGGACACCTCCGACCGGAGAGACCCAGTACTTC.

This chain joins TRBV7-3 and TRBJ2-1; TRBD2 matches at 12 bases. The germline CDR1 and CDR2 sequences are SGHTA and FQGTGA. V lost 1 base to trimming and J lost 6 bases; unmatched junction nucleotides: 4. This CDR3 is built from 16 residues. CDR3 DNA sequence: TGTGCCAGCAGCTTAAAGCCTAGCGGGGGGGGCAATGAGCAGTTCTTC. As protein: CASSLKPSGGGNEQFF.

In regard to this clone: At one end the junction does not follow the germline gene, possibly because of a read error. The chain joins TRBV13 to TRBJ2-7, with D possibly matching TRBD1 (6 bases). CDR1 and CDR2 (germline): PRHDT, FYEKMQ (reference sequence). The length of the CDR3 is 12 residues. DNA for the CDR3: TGTGCCAGCAGCTCCACACGGACAGCTAGACACTTC. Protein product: CASSSTRTARHF. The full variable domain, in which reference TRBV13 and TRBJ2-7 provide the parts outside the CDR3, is AAGVIQSPRHLIKEKRETATLKCYPIPRHDTVYWYQQGPGQDPQFLISFYEKMQSDKGSIPDRFSAQQFSDYHSELNMSSLELGDSALYFCASSSTRTARHFGPGTRLTVT.

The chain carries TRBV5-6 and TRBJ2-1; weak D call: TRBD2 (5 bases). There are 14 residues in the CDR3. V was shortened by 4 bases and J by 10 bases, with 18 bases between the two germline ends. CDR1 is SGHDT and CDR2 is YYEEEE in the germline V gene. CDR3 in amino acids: CASSTDPGTGEQFF. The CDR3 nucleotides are TGTGCCAGCAGCACCGACCCGGGAACGGGGGAGCAGTTCTTC.

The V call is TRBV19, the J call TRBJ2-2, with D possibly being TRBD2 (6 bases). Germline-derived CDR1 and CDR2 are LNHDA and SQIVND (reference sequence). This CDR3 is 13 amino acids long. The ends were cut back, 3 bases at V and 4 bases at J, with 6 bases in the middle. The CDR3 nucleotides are TGTGCCAGTAGTATGACTAGCACCGGGGAGCTGTTTTTT. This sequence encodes CASSMTSTGELFF. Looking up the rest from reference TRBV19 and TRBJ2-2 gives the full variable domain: DGGITQSPKYLFRKEGQNVTLSCEQNLNHDAMYWYRQDPGQGLRLIYYSQIVNDFQKGDIAEGYSVSREKKESFPLTVTSAQKNPTAFYLCASSMTSTGELFFGEGSRLTVL.

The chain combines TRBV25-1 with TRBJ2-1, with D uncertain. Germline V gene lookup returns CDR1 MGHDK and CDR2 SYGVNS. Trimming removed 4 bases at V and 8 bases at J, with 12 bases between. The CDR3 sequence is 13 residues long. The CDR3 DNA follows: TGTGCCAGCAGTGGAAATGGAGCGCATGAGCAGTTCTTC. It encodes CASSGNGAHEQFF. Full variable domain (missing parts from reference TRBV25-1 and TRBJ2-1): EADIYQTPRYLVIGTGKKITLECSQTMGHDKMYWYQQDPGMELHLIHYSYGVNSTEKGDLSSESTVSRIRTEHFPLTLESARPSHTSQYLCASSGNGAHEQFFGPGTRLTVL.

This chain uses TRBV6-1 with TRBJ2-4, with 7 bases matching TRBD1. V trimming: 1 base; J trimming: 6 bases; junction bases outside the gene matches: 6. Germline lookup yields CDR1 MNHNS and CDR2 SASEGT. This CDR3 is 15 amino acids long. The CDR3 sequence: CASSEGMRQGNIQYF. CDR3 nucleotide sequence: TGTGCCAGCAGTGAAGGAATGAGACAGGGAAACATTCAGTACTTC.

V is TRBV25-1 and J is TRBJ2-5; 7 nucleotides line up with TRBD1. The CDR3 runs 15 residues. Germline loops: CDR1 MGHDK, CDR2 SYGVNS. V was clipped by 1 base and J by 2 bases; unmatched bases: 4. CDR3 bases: TGTGCCAGCAGTGAATGGGACAGTGGGCAAGAGACCCAGTACTTC. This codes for CASSEWDSGQETQYF.

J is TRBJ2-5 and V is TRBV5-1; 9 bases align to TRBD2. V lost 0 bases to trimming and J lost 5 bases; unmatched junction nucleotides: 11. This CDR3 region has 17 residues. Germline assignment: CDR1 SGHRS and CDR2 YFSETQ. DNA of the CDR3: TGCGCCAGCAGCTTGGCCCGTCACAGGGCGGGGGGGGAGACCCAGTACTTC. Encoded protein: CASSLARHRAGGETQYF.

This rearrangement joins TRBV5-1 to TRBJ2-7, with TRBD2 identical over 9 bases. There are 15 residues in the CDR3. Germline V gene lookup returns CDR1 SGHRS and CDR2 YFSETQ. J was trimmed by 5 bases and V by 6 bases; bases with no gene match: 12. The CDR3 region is CASTTAGGPGNEQYF. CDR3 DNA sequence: TGCGCCAGCACTACGGCGGGAGGGCCGGGAAACGAGCAGTACTTC.

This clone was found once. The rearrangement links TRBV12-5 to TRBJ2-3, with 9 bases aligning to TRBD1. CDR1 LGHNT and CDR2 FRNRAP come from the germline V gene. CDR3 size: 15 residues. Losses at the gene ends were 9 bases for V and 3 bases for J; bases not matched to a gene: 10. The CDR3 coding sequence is TGTGCTAGCAGCCCCGGGACAGGGATGACAGATACGCAGTATTTT. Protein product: CASSPGTGMTDTQYF.

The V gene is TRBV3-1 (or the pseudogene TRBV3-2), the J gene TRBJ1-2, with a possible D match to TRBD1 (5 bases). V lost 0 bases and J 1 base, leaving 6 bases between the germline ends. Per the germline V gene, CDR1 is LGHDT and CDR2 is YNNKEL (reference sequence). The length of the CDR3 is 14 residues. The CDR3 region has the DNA TGTGCCAGCAGCCAAGAGGGGCGTAACTATGGCTACACCTTC. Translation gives CASSQEGRNYGYTF.

CDR3: CATSILDRTSTGELFF. CDR3 coding DNA: TGTGCCACCTCAATACTAGACAGGACCAGCACCGGGGAGCTGTTTTTT. The V and J genes are TRBV7-9 and TRBJ2-2; perhaps TRBD1 as D (6 bases). The CDR3 is made up of 16 amino acids. Looked up from germline, CDR1 is SEHNR and CDR2 is FQNEAQ (reference sequence). V lost 10 bases, J lost 4 bases, and 22 bases lay in between.

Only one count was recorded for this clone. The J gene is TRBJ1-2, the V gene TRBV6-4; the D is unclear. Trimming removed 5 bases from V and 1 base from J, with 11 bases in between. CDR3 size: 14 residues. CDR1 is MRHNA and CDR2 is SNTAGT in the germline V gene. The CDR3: CASSPYEGNYGYTF. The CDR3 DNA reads TGTGCCAGCAGTCCCTATGAGGGTAACTATGGCTACACCTTC.

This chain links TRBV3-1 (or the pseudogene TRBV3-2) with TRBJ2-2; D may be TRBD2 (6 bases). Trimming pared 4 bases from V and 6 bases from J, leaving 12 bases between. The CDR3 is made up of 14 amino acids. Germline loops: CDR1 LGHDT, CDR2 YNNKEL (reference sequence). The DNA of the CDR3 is TGTGCCAGCAGCCTTACTAGCTCCTCCGGGGAGCTGTTTTTT. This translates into CASSLTSSSGELFF.

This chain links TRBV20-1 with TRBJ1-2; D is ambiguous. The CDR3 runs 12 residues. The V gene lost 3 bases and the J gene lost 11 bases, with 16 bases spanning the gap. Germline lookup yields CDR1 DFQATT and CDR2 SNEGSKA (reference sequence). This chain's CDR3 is CSASRQVSLYTF. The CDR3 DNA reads TGCAGTGCTAGTCGGCAGGTTTCTTTGTACACCTTC.

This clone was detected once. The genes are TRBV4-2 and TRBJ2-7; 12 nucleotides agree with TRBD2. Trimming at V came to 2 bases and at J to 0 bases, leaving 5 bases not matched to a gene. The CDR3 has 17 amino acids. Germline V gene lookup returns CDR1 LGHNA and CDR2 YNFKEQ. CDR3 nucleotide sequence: TGTGCCAGCAGCCAACCTCAGACTAGCGGGAGCTCCTACGAGCAGTACTTC. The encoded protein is CASSQPQTSGSSYEQYF.

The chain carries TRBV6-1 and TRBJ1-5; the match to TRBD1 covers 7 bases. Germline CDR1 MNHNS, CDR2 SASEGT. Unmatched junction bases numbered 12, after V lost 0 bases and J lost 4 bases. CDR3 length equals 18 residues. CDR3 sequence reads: CASSEAEEETGYNQPQHF. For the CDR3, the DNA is TGTGCCAGCAGTGAAGCGGAGGAAGAGACAGGGTATAATCAGCCCCAGCATTTT.

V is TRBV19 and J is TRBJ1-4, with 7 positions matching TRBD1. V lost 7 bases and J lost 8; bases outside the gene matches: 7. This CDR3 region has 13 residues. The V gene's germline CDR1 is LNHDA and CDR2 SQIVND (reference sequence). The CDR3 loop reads CASNFQGEEKLFF. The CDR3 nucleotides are TGTGCCAGTAACTTCCAGGGGGAGGAAAAACTGTTTTTT.

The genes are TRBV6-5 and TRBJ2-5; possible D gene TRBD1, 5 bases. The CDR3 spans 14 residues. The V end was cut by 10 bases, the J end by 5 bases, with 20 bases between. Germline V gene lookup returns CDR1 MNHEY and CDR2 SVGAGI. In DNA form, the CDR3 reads TGTGCCATCTTCCTACAGGCCCGGGCCGAGACCCAGTACTTC. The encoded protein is CAIFLQARAETQYF.

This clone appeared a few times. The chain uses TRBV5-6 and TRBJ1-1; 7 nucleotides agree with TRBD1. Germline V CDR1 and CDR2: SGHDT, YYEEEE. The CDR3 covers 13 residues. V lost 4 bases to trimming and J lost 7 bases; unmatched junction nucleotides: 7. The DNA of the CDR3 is TGTGCCAGCAGCGATACAGGGGAGTTTGAAGCTTTCTTT. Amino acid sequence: CASSDTGEFEAFF.

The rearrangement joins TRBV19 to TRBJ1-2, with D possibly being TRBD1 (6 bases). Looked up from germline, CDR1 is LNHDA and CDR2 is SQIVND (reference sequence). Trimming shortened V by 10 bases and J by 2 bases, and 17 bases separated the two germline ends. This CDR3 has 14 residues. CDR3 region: CATTPETGNYGYTF. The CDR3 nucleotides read TGTGCCACCACCCCCGAGACAGGCAACTATGGCTACACCTTC.

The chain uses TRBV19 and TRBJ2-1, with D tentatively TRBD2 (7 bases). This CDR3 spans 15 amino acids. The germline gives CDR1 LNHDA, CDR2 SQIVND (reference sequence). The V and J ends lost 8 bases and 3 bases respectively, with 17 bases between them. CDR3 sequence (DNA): TGTGCCAGTCGGTCGGGGGGCTATTACTACAATGAGCAGTTCTTC. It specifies CASRSGGYYYNEQFF.

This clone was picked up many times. CDR3 sequence (DNA): TGTGCCAGCAGTACTCACTGGGGGGGCGTGCCAGGGCAACGACAGCCCCAGCATTTT. The encoded protein is CASSTHWGGVPGQRQPQHF. This chain uses TRBV28 with TRBJ1-5, with D tentatively TRBD1 (6 bases). The germline CDR1 and CDR2 sequences are MDHEN and SYDVKM. The germline V and J ends were trimmed by 5 bases and 7 bases, with 30 bases remaining between them. This CDR3 region has 19 residues.

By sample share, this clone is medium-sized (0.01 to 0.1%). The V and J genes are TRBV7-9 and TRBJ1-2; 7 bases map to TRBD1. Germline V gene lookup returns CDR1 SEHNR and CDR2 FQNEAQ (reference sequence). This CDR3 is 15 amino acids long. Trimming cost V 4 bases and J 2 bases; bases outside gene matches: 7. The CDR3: CASSSTNRGNYGYTF. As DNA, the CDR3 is TGTGCCAGCAGCTCGACAAACAGGGGAAACTATGGCTACACCTTC.

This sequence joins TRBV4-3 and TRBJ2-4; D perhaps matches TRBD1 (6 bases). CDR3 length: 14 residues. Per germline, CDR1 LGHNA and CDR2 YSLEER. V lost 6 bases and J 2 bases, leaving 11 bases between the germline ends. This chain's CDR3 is CASSRTGTKNIQYF. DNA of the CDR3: TGCGCCAGCAGTCGTACAGGGACCAAAAACATTCAGTACTTC.

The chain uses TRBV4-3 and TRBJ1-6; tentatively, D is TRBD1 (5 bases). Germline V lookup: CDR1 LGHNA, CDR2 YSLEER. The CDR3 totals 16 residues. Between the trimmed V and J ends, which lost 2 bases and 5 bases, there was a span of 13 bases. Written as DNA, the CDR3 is TGCGCCAGCAGCCAAAATACCCAGGGCAATAATTCACCCCTCCACTTT. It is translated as CASSQNTQGNNSPLHF.